One and the same sample provided the 13 T cell receptor beta chains below, sequenced in a study of T-cell reconstitution after alpha-beta-depleted transplantation in children. TCRbeta library preparation incorporated unique molecular identifiers. One entry per CDR3 protein, called by TCRdb with MiXCR from the PCR reads. The table includes about 200,000 distinct CDR3 sequences, roughly 7% detected once. Sequencing was performed on PBMCs, taken before TCRalphabeta/CD19-depleted stem cell transplant. The receptors derive from a boy aged 2-9 years with acute lymphoblastic leukemia, due to receive a stem cell transplant.

This clonotype came up many times. The V call is TRBV5-1, the J call TRBJ2-7; a possible D gene is TRBD2 (6 bases). CDR1 and CDR2 from the germline V gene are SGHRS and YFSETQ. CDR3 length: 16 amino acids. The V gene lost 0 bases and the J gene lost 3 bases, with 16 bases spanning the gap. The DNA for the CDR3 is TGCGCCAGCAGCTTGGCCGGGGACTCCGGGATCTACGAGCAGTACTTC. As protein: CASSLAGDSGIYEQYF.

The rearrangement joins TRBV28 to TRBJ2-5; TRBD2 agrees at 16 bases. Germline values: CDR1 MDHEN, CDR2 SYDVKM. The V gene end was trimmed by 4 bases and the J gene end by 5 bases; junction bases not matched to a gene: 10. There are 18 residues in the CDR3. CDR3 amino acids: CASSSGLAGGVPNETQYF. The CDR3 DNA is TGTGCCAGCAGTTCGGGACTAGCGGGAGGGGTCCCAAATGAGACCCAGTACTTC.

This clonotype was detected only a few times. This chain uses TRBV6-2 or TRBV6-3 with TRBJ1-5; D ambiguous. Trimming took off 7 bases at V and 8 bases at J, with 18 bases between the two ends. The CDR3 loop spans 14 amino acids. The germline CDR1 and CDR2 sequences are MNHEY and SVGEGT. The CDR3 sequence is CASNYGGNLEPQHF. DNA for the CDR3: TGTGCCAGCAACTACGGAGGTAACCTGGAGCCCCAGCATTTT.

This chain links TRBV12-3 or TRBV12-4 with TRBJ1-5; 8 nucleotides match TRBD1. The CDR3 is made up of 15 amino acids. Trimming took 6 bases from V and 12 from J; bases not matched to a gene: 16. The CDR3 DNA follows: TGTGCCAGCAGCCTAGGACAGGGTGACAGCCCCAGCCAGCATTTT. Translating it yields CASSLGQGDSPSQHF.

The gene calls are TRBV2 and TRBJ2-5; 8 bases map to TRBD1. There are 18 residues in the CDR3. Trimming removed 11 bases from V and 2 bases from J; junction bases left unmatched: 22. Germline V gene lookup returns CDR1 SNHLY and CDR2 FYNNEI. The CDR3 DNA is TGTGCCTTCTGTTTAAGGGCAGGGGGCGCCTGGAATCAAGAGACCCAGTACTTC. Protein sequence: CAFCLRAGGAWNQETQYF.

A remark on this clonotype: Compared with germline, one end of the junction differs, possibly owing to a read error. The chain uses TRBV12-3 or TRBV12-4 and TRBJ2-2; 16 nucleotides match TRBD2. This CDR3 is built from 18 residues. CDR3 region: CACSMGLAGGSNTGELFF. The DNA of the CDR3 is TGTGCCTGCAGTATGGGACTAGCGGGGGGGTCGAACACCGGGGAGCTGTTTTTT.

The chain recombines TRBV10-3 with TRBJ2-7; 8 bases align to TRBD1. After removal of 6 bases from V and 0 bases from J, the junction contained 7 bases not matched to a gene. The CDR3 is made up of 15 amino acids. The germline CDR1 and CDR2 sequences are ENHRY and SYGVKD. This CDR3 reads CAIRVRGPNSYEQYF. CDR3 coding DNA: TGTGCCATCAGAGTCAGGGGGCCGAACTCCTACGAGCAGTACTTC.

In this sample, this clonotype turned up many times. The V call is TRBV20-1, the J call TRBJ2-1; D unresolved. This CDR3 region has 14 residues. V was cut by 1 base and J by 8 bases, with 15 bases left in between. Germline values: CDR1 DFQATT, CDR2 SNEGSKA (reference sequence). The CDR3 DNA follows: TGCAGTGCTAGAGGTACTCCCCCCCTCTATGAGCAGTTCTTC. It translates to CSARGTPPLYEQFF.

This clonotype turned up a few times. The chain's CDR3 is CASTTSHPPRTQYF. CDR3 bases: TGTGCCAGCACGACTAGCCACCCTCCTCGGACCCAGTACTTC. The chain links TRBV28 to TRBJ2-5; 7 bases map to TRBD2. V gave up 7 bases and J gave up 7 bases; unmatched junction bases: 12. Germline values: CDR1 MDHEN, CDR2 SYDVKM. The CDR3 sequence is 14 residues long.

There are many counts of this clonotype. This chain connects TRBV7-9 to TRBJ2-3; D is ambiguous. The CDR3 spans 12 residues. The V gene lost 5 bases and the J gene lost 5 bases, with 8 bases spanning the gap. In germline, CDR1 is SEHNR, CDR2 FQNEAQ (reference sequence). The CDR3 loop reads CASSLRRDTQYF. The DNA for the CDR3 is TGTGCCAGCAGCCTTCGGCGAGATACGCAGTATTTT.

The chain employs TRBV11-2 and TRBJ2-2, with 8 bases that match TRBD2. Germline V lookup: CDR1 SGHAT, CDR2 FQNNGV. J lost 6 bases, V lost 2 bases, and 5 bases had no gene match. The CDR3 loop spans 15 amino acids. CDR3 loop: CASSLFTGGPGELFF. DNA of the CDR3: TGTGCCAGCAGCTTATTTACGGGGGGGCCCGGGGAGCTGTTTTTT.

This clonotype has ten or more counts. This chain links TRBV27 with TRBJ2-5; possibly TRBD2 for D (5 bases). This CDR3 contains 15 residues. Trimming removed 0 bases from V and 4 bases from J, with 12 bases in between. Germline V gene data show CDR1 as MNHEY and CDR2 as SMNVEV (reference sequence). Here the CDR3 DNA reads TGTGCCAGCAGTTTATCGACGAGGGTTTCAGAGACCCAGTACTTC. This encodes CASSLSTRVSETQYF.

The sample holds a few counts of this clonotype. This chain uses TRBV5-1 with TRBJ1-2, with 9 bases fitting TRBD1. V lost 4 bases to trimming and J lost 6 bases; unmatched junction nucleotides: 7. The CDR3 contains 14 residues. The V gene's germline CDR1 is SGHRS and CDR2 YFSETQ. CDR3 loop: CASSTWTGADGYTF. In DNA, the CDR3 is TGCGCCAGCAGCACCTGGACAGGGGCAGATGGCTACACCTTC. Together with reference TRBV5-1 and TRBJ1-2, the CDR3 gives the full variable domain: KAGVTQTPRYLIKTRGQQVTLSCSPISGHRSVSWYQQTPGQGLQFLFEYFSETQRNKGNFPGRFSGRQFSNSRSEMNVSTLELGDSALYLCASSTWTGADGYTFGSGTRLTVV.